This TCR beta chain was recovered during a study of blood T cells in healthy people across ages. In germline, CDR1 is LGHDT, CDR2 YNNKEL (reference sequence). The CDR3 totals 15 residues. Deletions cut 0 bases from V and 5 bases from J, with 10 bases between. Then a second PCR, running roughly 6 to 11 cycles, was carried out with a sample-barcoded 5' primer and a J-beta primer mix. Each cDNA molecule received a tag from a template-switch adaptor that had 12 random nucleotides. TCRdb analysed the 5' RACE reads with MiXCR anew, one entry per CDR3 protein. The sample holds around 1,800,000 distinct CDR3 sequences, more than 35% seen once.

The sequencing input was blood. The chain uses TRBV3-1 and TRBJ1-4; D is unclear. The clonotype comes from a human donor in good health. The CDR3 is CASSQELDGNEKLFF. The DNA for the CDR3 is TGTGCCAGCAGCCAAGAGTTGGACGGGAATGAAAAACTGTTTTTT.